Listed below are T cell receptor beta chains from one sample, sequenced in a study of spatial heterogeneity in lung cancer. Each CDR3 protein is one row after TCRdb ran MiXCR on the 5' RACE reads. Here the sample spans some 10,000 distinct CDR3 sequences, 9.5% to 13% being singletons. This sample comprised PBMCs, obtained at follow-up. Every receptor here comes from a female donor with early-stage non-small cell lung cancer. Both conserved end residues are part of each CDR3. The D gene is left open where the match is weak. Size is omitted from some rows. Given values are once, few, many or a class for expanded clones.

TRBV7-6	TRBJ1-1	many	13	.	CASSPDSNTEAFF	TGTGCCAGCAGCCCGGACAGTAACACTGAAGCTTTCTTT
TRBV2	TRBJ2-3	many	17	TRBD2	CASSALASGGATDTQYF	TGTGCCAGCAGTGCTTTGGCTAGCGGGGGGGCCACAGATACGCAGTATTTT
TRBV6-5	TRBJ1-5	many	14	.	CASSPGWDNQPQHF	TGTGCCAGCAGCCCCGGATGGGATAATCAGCCCCAGCATTTT
TRBV12-3/TRBV12-4	TRBJ1-1	.	14	.	CASSPRQVNTEAFF	TGTGCCAGCAGTCCCCGACAGGTCAACACTGAAGCTTTCTTT
TRBV4-1	TRBJ1-2	many	17	.	CASSQDRLRRVLDGYTF	TGCGCCAGCAGCCAAGATCGGTTGCGTCGTGTTTTGGATGGCTACACCTTC
TRBV6-6	TRBJ1-1	many	18	TRBD1	CASSYANPGQGRATEAFF	TGTGCCAGCAGTTACGCCAACCCGGGACAGGGAAGGGCCACTGAAGCTTTCTTT
TRBV5-1	TRBJ2-1	many	15	TRBD2	CASSLASGVYNEQFF	TGCGCCAGCAGCTTGGCTAGCGGGGTTTACAATGAGCAGTTCTTC
TRBV5-1	TRBJ1-1	many	15	TRBD1	CASSSSGTGRTEAFF	TGCGCCAGCAGCTCCTCCGGGACAGGGAGGACTGAAGCTTTCTTT
TRBV9	TRBJ2-5	.	17	.	CASSVASIGGGRETQYF	TGTGCCAGCAGCGTAGCCTCCATCGGGGGTGGTAGGGAGACCCAGTACTTC
TRBV28	TRBJ2-5	many	15	TRBD2	CASSFSIAGQKTQYF	TGTGCCAGCAGTTTCTCCATAGCGGGGCAGAAGACCCAGTACTTC
TRBV6-6	TRBJ2-3	many	15	.	CASSYTRGGTDTQYF	TGTGCCAGCAGTTACACGAGGGGGGGCACAGATACGCAGTATTTT
TRBV2	TRBJ2-1	many	16	.	CASSEVRLQIYNEQFF	TGTGCCAGCAGTGAAGTACGACTTCAGATCTACAATGAGCAGTTCTTC
TRBV5-5	TRBJ1-5	few	16	TRBD1	CASSLGQGSSNQPQHF	TGTGCCAGCAGCTTGGGACAGGGGTCGAGCAATCAGCCCCAGCATTTT
TRBV7-2	TRBJ2-1	many	14	.	CASSSGGGTDEQFF	TGTGCCAGCAGCTCAGGAGGAGGTACTGATGAGCAGTTCTTC
TRBV29-1	TRBJ1-2	.	13	.	CSVEDQAEYGYTF	TGCAGCGTTGAAGATCAGGCGGAATATGGCTACACCTTC
TRBV7-9	TRBJ1-4	many	14	TRBD1	CASSQDRVREKLFF	TGTGCCAGCAGCCAGGACAGGGTTCGAGAAAAACTGTTTTTT
TRBV7-3	TRBJ2-2	many	14	.	CASSPWSGAGELFF	TGTGCCAGCAGCCCCTGGTCGGGGGCCGGGGAGCTGTTTTTT
TRBV20-1	TRBJ1-1	many	15	TRBD1	CSAQRQGLSNTEAFF	TGCAGTGCTCAGAGACAGGGGCTATCGAACACTGAAGCTTTCTTT
TRBV28	TRBJ1-2	many	14	.	CASRVARSPYGYTF	TGTGCCAGCAGGGTCGCCCGATCCCCCTATGGCTACACCTTC
TRBV11-2	TRBJ2-1	many	17	.	CASSPFSSFVSYNEQFF	TGTGCCAGCAGCCCCTTTTCATCGTTTGTCTCCTACAATGAGCAGTTCTTC
TRBV5-4	TRBJ1-3	.	14	.	CASSLAGLGNTIFF	TGTGCCAGCAGCTTGGCCGGGTTAGGAAACACCATATTTTTT
TRBV7-9	TRBJ1-2	many	17	TRBD1	CASSSGGTGGQNYGYTF	TGTGCCAGCAGCTCCGGGGGGACAGGGGGCCAAAACTATGGCTACACCTTC
TRBV11-2	TRBJ1-5	large	15	.	CASSPTGQLNQPQHF	TGTGCCAGCAGCCCGACCGGACAACTCAATCAGCCCCAGCATTTT
TRBV5-1	TRBJ2-7	many	12	.	CASSLVSYEQYF	TGCGCCAGCAGCTTGGTGAGCTACGAGCAGTACTTC
TRBV14	TRBJ2-1	few	17	TRBD2	CASSRRPSRGGYNEQFF	TGTGCCAGCAGCCGCCGACCCTCCCGGGGGGGGTACAATGAGCAGTTCTTC
TRBV7-8	TRBJ2-7	many	15	TRBD2	CASSSPTGGLYEQYF	TGTGCCAGCAGCTCACCAACGGGGGGTCTTTACGAGCAGTACTTC
TRBV10-3	TRBJ2-3	.	15	TRBD2	CAISESGGRTDTQYF	TGTGCCATCAGTGAGTCGGGCGGGAGAACAGATACGCAGTATTTT
TRBV11-2	TRBJ2-1	many	18	TRBD2	CASSLKGLGLAAYNEQFF	TGTGCCAGCAGCTTAAAGGGGCTTGGACTAGCGGCTTACAATGAGCAGTTCTTC
TRBV28	TRBJ2-1	many	14	TRBD2	CASSLYRRGNEQFF	TGTGCCAGCAGTCTTTATAGGCGGGGGAATGAGCAGTTCTTC
TRBV7-9	TRBJ1-5	.	13	.	CASSLFSNQPQHF	TGTGCCAGCAGCTTATTCAGCAATCAGCCCCAGCATTTT
TRBV5-6	TRBJ2-1	many	12	.	CASTLLGLEQFF	TGTGCCAGCACCCTTCTTGGGCTAGAGCAGTTCTTC
TRBV20-1	TRBJ2-1	many	16	.	CSAKDGGLGNYNEQFF	TGCAGTGCTAAGGACGGCGGACTGGGGAACTACAATGAGCAGTTCTTC
TRBV4-1	TRBJ2-3	.	15	TRBD2	CASSLAGHYTDTQYF	TGCGCCAGCAGCCTAGCGGGTCACTACACAGATACGCAGTATTTT
TRBV30	TRBJ1-1	many	13	.	CAWDRILNTEAFF	TGTGCCTGGGACAGGATCTTGAACACTGAAGCTTTCTTT
TRBV5-1	TRBJ2-2	.	17	.	CASSPRVNSGVTGELFF	TGCGCCAGCAGCCCCCGTGTGAACTCGGGGGTTACCGGGGAGCTGTTTTTT
TRBV10-3	TRBJ1-1	many	15	TRBD1	CAISEPGQVSTEAFF	TGTGCCATCAGTGAGCCGGGACAGGTGAGCACTGAAGCTTTCTTT
TRBV28	TRBJ2-7	many	14	.	CASSLMAGRGEQYF	TGTGCCAGCAGTTTAATGGCAGGTCGAGGCGAGCAGTACTTC
TRBV6-5	TRBJ2-3	few	16	TRBD1	CASSYTGQAGTDTQYF	TGTGCCAGCAGTTACACCGGACAGGCTGGCACAGATACGCAGTATTTT
TRBV23-1	TRBJ2-5	many	15	.	CASSQTPPGQETQYF	TGCGCCAGCAGTCAAACCCCCCCAGGGCAAGAGACCCAGTACTTC
TRBV6-1	TRBJ1-2	many	12	.	CASSDNLYGYTF	TGTGCCAGCAGTGACAACCTCTATGGCTACACCTTC
TRBV7-2	TRBJ2-7	medium-sized	14	.	CASSLAGARDEQYF	TGTGCCAGCAGCTTAGCAGGTGCGCGGGACGAGCAGTACTTC
TRBV4-2	TRBJ2-2	many	16	TRBD2	CASSQVGGAVSGELFF	TGTGCCAGCAGCCAAGTCGGGGGGGCTGTGAGCGGGGAGCTGTTTTTT
TRBV18	TRBJ2-1	.	17	TRBD2	CASSPPLAGGLYNEQFF	TGTGCCAGCTCACCACCGTTAGCGGGAGGCCTTTACAATGAGCAGTTCTTC
TRBV4-2	TRBJ2-1	.	15	.	CASSSSGTEYNEQFF	TGTGCCAGCAGCTCGTCCGGGACTGAATACAATGAGCAGTTCTTC